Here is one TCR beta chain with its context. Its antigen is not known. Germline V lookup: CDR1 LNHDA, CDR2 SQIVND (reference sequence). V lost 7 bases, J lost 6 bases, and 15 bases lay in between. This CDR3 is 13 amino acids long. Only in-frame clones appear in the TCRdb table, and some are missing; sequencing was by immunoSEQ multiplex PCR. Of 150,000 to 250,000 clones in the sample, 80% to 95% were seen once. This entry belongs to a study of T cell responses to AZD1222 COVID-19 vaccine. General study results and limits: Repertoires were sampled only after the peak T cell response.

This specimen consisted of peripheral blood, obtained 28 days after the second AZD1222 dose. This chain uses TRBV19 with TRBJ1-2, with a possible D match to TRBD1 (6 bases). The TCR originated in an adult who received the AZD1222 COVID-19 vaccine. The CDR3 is CASKDRGLDGYTF. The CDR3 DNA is TGTGCCAGTAAGGATCGGGGGCTGGATGGCTACACCTTC.